This entry concerns a single T cell receptor beta chain. This receptor's antigen is unknown. No quality values exist for individual bases; no much larger clone is one base distant. This sample includes further DNA sequences coding for the same CDR3. TCR CDR3 regions were amplified from genomic DNA by multiplex PCR using the deep immunoSEQ assay. Extracted genomic DNA from each cell subset was distributed evenly across all wells of several immunoSEQ 96-well plates, and each plate was treated as a replicate. For sorted subsets, about 0.2 ug genomic DNA, equal to 25,000 to 35,000 T cell genomes, was loaded into each replicate PCR. The purified libraries were quantified using a Qubit 3.0 fluorometer, sized with a Bioanalyzer 2100, and then quantified again using the KAPA Library Quantification kit. Every immunoSEQ 96-well plate was sequenced on a dedicated single-read 150-cycle Illumina NextSeq 550 flow cell. As for the original processing: Because only junctional sequences without quality scores were contained in the immunoSEQ output, filtering matching that applied to full-length reads could not be performed. Sequences were annotated with PyIR, a Python wrapper for IgBLAST v1.9, and V/J genes and CDR3 were assigned using IMGT germline references. Reads were filtered out if the reads had weak V/J assignments (E-value above 1e-6), no CDR3, stop codons, out-of-frame junctions, or ambiguous translated residues. V3J clonotypes were defined by identical inferred V gene, J gene, and CDR3 amino acid sequence. Percentage overlap between repertoires was computed as shared unique clonotypes divided by the size of the smaller repertoire. Three approaches were used to assess repertoire richness: RTK rarefaction, the Chao1 estimator, and Recon v2.1 estimates of unobserved clonotypes. For all TCRbeta clonotypes obtained by the gDNA method from a few donors, generation probabilities were computed with OLGA. Held by TCRdb, this immuneACCESS table contains in-frame sequences only and omits some clones. Under half of the omission traces to an unresolved V gene where checked; the cause of the rest is unknown. V, J and clone size reflect that table, while D and trimming were determined from the DNA. Recorded for this sample are about 1.9 million clones; 90% to 95% of them occurred a single time. Of the sample, roughly 1.7% falls within the top ten clones.

This specimen comes from a study of shared clonotypes between healthy human individuals (dated by TCRdb to 2018 to 2021). In the study overall: The cohort included three men and a couple of women between 18 and 49 years of age. Per donor, three plates each were used for CD4 naive and CD4 memory, two for CD8 naive, and one for CD8 memory. To estimate repertoire size and how much clonotype sharing occurs between individuals, the study deeply sequenced the blood TCR repertoires of roughly 5 healthy adults. To increase sequencing depth and limit assay-specific biases, different laboratories used diverse techniques to prepare libraries and sequence TCR repertoires. Each donor's leukapheresis produced roughly between roughly 0.85 and 9.5 billion PBMCs.

CD8 naive samples were obtained by positive selection for CCR7 among CD45RO-negative cells, yielding a CD45RA+CCR7+ population from which TemRA cells were excluded. Donors were healthy HIV-negative adults with no recently reported acute infections or vaccinations. Every donor was a Caucasian adult living in Nashville, Tennessee, USA. After blood collection by leukapheresis, PBMCs were isolated using Ficoll-Histopaque density gradient centrifugation and then cryopreserved in the vapor phase of liquid nitrogen. Purity and quantity of every magnetically sorted T cell population were checked by analytical flow cytometry. Each sorted fraction had its genomic DNA isolated and then quantified by UV absorbance on a Nanodrop 2000c. Summary of the overall study and its limitations: Sharing across a few donors was observed for around 5% of naive CD4, 3% to 3.5% of naive CD8, about 2.5% of memory CD4, and about 0.4% of memory CD8 clonotypes. Pairwise subsampling led to the expectation that sequencing depth would affect the degree of clonotype sharing among donors. Rarefaction of sorted-subset datasets indicated incomplete sequencing despite the large sequencing depth. Clonotypes shared by all four sorted-subset donors showed higher generation probabilities than non-shared clonotypes. Naive subsets generally had larger estimated clonotype richness than memory subsets. Sampling was limited to blood, and TCR repertoires in tissue likely differ from TCR repertoires in blood. The genetic and exposure-history diversity represented was limited by the small number of donors.

Inclusive of the bounding cysteine and phenylalanine, the CDR3 is 12 residues long. CDR3 DNA is the only sequence kept; it has 36 bases, read in frame from the first base. V lost 3 bases and J lost 6 bases; the stretch between them is 5 bases long. In the germline V gene (reference sequence), CDR1 corresponds to MNHEY and CDR2 to SMNVEV. The source material was naive CD8+ T cells from PBMCs. Sample cell subset or site, as interpreted from the label and publication: CD45RA+CCR7+. This chain is built from TRBV27 and TRBJ2-2; the D segment cannot be called with confidence. This TCR was sampled from a man aged 18 to 30 in good health. Some clones in this sample may be carry-over from other donors' samples. The CDR3 region reads CASSLIAGELFF. The nucleotide sequence reads as follows: TGTGCCAGCAGTTTGATCGCCGGGGAGCTGTTTTTT.